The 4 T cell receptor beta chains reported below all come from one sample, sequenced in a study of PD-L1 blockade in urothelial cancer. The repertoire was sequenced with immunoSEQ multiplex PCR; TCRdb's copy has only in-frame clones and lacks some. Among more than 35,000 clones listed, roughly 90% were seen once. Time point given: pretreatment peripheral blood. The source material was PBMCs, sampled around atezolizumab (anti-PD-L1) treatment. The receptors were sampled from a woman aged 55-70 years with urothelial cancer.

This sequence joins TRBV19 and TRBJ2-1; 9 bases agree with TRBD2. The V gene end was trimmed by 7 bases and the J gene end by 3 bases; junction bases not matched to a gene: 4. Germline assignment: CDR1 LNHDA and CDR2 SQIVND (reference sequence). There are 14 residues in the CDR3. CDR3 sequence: CASKVTSGYNEQFF. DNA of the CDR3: TGTGCCAGTAAAGTGACTAGCGGCTACAATGAGCAGTTCTTC.

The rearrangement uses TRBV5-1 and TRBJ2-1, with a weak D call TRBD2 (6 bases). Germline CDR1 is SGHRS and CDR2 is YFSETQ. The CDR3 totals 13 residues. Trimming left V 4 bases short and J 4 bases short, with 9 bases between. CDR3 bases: TGCGCCAGCAGCCCGGACTATTACAATGAGCAGTTCTTC. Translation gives CASSPDYYNEQFF.

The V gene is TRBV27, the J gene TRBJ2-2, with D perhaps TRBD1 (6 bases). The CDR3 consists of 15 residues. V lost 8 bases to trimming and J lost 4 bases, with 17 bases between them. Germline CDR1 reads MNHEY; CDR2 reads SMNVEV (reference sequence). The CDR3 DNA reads TGTGCCAGCGCGCGTCCTGTAGGGGGCACCGGGGAGCTGTTTTTT. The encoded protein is CASARPVGGTGELFF.

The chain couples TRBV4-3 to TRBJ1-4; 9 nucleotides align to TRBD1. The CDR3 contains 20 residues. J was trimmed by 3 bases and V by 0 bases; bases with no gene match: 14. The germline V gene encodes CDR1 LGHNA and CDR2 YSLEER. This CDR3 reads CASSQEPLLQGAAANEKLFF. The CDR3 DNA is TGCGCCAGCAGCCAAGAGCCGTTGCTACAGGGGGCGGCGGCTAATGAAAAACTGTTTTTT.